The 29 T cell receptor beta chains below come from one sample, sequenced in a study of neurological immune-mediated disorders. Using its own MiXCR run on the 5' RACE reads, TCRdb lists one record per CDR3 protein. Among more than 75,000 distinct CDR3 sequences listed, 10% were seen once. Sequenced material: PBMCs. These receptors were obtained from a man in his forties or fifties in good health.

This chain connects TRBV18 to TRBJ2-4, with 8 bases matching TRBD1. The CDR3 extends over 15 amino acids. CDR1 and CDR2 (germline): KGHSH, LQKENI. The J segment lost 8 bases and the V segment lost 3 bases, leaving 9 bases of the junction unmatched. CDR3 bases: TGTGCCAGCTCACCCTGGACAGGGAATGAGGACATTCAGTACTTC. This encodes CASSPWTGNEDIQYF.

This clonotype turned up a few times. The rearrangement uses TRBV6-2 or TRBV6-3 and TRBJ2-7; possibly TRBD2 for D (5 bases). V lost 6 bases and J 3 bases, leaving 15 bases between the germline ends. Germline V gives CDR1 MNHEY, CDR2 SVGEGT. The CDR3 length is 14 residues. CDR3 DNA: TGTGCCAGCAGCCTTACAGCGGCTATCTACGAGCAGTACTTC. Amino acid sequence: CASSLTAAIYEQYF.

This clonotype was seen ten or more times. This CDR3 is CASSALNGNQPQHF. The DNA for the CDR3 is TGTGCCAGCAGTGCACTGAATGGCAATCAGCCCCAGCATTTT. V usage is TRBV6-1 and J usage is TRBJ1-5; D is uncertain. The V end was cut by 4 bases, the J end by 2 bases, with 9 bases between. This CDR3 spans 14 amino acids. CDR1 and CDR2 from the germline V gene are MNHNS and SASEGT.

The table lists this clonotype with many counts. This chain joins TRBV7-2 and TRBJ2-1; 9 bases agree with TRBD1. The CDR3 runs to 15 residues. The V gene's germline CDR1 is SGHTA and CDR2 FQGNSA. The V gene end was trimmed by 1 base and the J gene end by 8 bases; junction bases not matched to a gene: 6. CDR3 residues: CASSLGTGATYEQFF. DNA for the CDR3: TGTGCCAGCAGCTTAGGGACAGGGGCCACCTATGAGCAGTTCTTC.

This clonotype was seen ten or more times. CDR3 amino acids: CASSGVGGPRGGEKLFF. The CDR3 DNA sequence: TGTGCCAGCAGTGGGGTTGGTGGCCCCAGAGGGGGTGAAAAACTGTTTTTT. This chain links TRBV2 with TRBJ1-4; the D gene is possibly TRBD1 (6 bases). Germline V gene data show CDR1 as SNHLY and CDR2 as FYNNEI. V was clipped by 4 bases and J by 7 bases, with 22 bases between them. This CDR3 contains 17 residues.

A single count supports this clonotype. The DNA is omitted, as the CDR3 cannot be located on it reliably, and the CDR3 follows TCRdb's listing. The chain carries TRBV5-1 and TRBJ2-7; the table's D gene call, TRBD2, was not cross checked with the DNA. Germline CDR1 and CDR2: SGHRS and YFSETQ. The CDR3 spans 20 residues, counting both ends. The chain's CDR3 is CASSFYICSARGLAMYEQYF.

This clonotype was seen repeatedly, ten times or more. The CDR3 is CASSLAEGTAGELFF. Here the CDR3 DNA reads TGCGCCAGCAGCTTGGCGGAGGGAACGGCCGGGGAGCTGTTTTTT. The chain recombines TRBV5-1 with TRBJ2-2; a weak D match, TRBD2 (6 bases). The V end was cut by 0 bases, the J end by 6 bases, with 12 bases between. The germline CDR1 and CDR2 sequences are SGHRS and YFSETQ. The CDR3 spans 15 residues.

This clonotype was recorded many times. The chain carries TRBV27 and TRBJ2-1; a possible D gene is TRBD1 (6 bases). This CDR3 region has 16 residues. V dropped 6 bases and J dropped 2 bases, with 17 bases sitting between them. CDR1 and CDR2 from the germline V gene are MNHEY and SMNVEV (reference sequence). The CDR3 sequence is CASSPRSTGTYNEQFF. DNA for the CDR3: TGTGCCAGCAGCCCCCGGTCCACAGGGACCTACAATGAGCAGTTCTTC.

This clonotype was seen ten or more times. V gene TRBV12-3 or TRBV12-4 combines with J gene TRBJ2-1; unclear D gene. V lost 4 bases and J lost 7, with 8 bases in between. The CDR3 consists of 12 residues. The CDR3 protein is CASSYKGNEQFF. The CDR3 coding sequence is TGTGCCAGCAGTTATAAGGGAAATGAGCAGTTCTTC.

For this clonotype: A read error may produce the germline difference seen at one junction end. The rearrangement joins TRBV5-6 to TRBJ2-7; 7 bases fit TRBD2. The CDR3 contains 15 residues. Per the germline V gene, CDR1 is SGHDT and CDR2 is YYEEEE. The CDR3 coding sequence is TGTGTCAGCAGCTTATCTACGGCGGGAGACCTCGAGCAGTACTTC. Translated, it gives CVSSLSTAGDLEQYF.

This clonotype was seen ten or more times. The chain carries TRBV5-1 and TRBJ2-7, with a possible D match to TRBD1 (6 bases). The germline CDR1 and CDR2 sequences are SGHRS and YFSETQ. CDR3 size: 14 residues. Trimming took off 7 bases at V and 3 bases at J, with 17 bases between the two ends. CDR3: CASSTEGHGYEQYF. Written as DNA, the CDR3 is TGCGCCAGCTCCACCGAGGGACACGGCTACGAGCAGTACTTC.

The table lists this clonotype with many counts. The CDR3 reads CAISASSGGYEQYF. CDR3 coding DNA: TGTGCCATCAGTGCGTCTAGCGGGGGCTACGAGCAGTACTTC. V and J are TRBV10-3 and TRBJ2-7, with 10 bases fitting TRBD2. J lost 3 bases, V lost 4 bases, and 3 bases had no gene match. The CDR3 runs 14 residues. From germline, CDR1 is ENHRY and CDR2 SYGVKD.

There are many counts of this clonotype. The rearrangement links TRBV10-3 to TRBJ2-3, with 11 bases matching TRBD2. Germline loops: CDR1 ENHRY, CDR2 SYGVKD. V was clipped by 5 bases and J by 2 bases; unmatched bases: 6. The CDR3 is 16 amino acids. The CDR3 coding sequence is TGTGCCATCAGTCTGACTAGCGGGGAATACACAGATACGCAGTATTTT. This sequence encodes CAISLTSGEYTDTQYF.

In its sample, this clonotype was seen many times. V gene TRBV12-3 or TRBV12-4 combines with J gene TRBJ2-1, with D perhaps matching TRBD2 (5 bases). V dropped 6 bases and J dropped 0 bases, with 15 bases sitting between them. The length of the CDR3 is 16 residues. The CDR3 DNA follows: TGTGCCAGCAGGGGCCGGGAAGGGAGCTCCTACAATGAGCAGTTCTTC. Its protein is CASRGREGSSYNEQFF.

The rearrangement uses TRBV28 and TRBJ2-7; perhaps TRBD2 as D (5 bases). This CDR3 is 14 amino acids long. Trimming stripped 2 bases from V and 4 bases from J, with 12 bases between. Germline loops: CDR1 MDHEN, CDR2 SYDVKM. The CDR3: CASSLEGLTYEQYF. In nucleotides, the CDR3 is TGTGCCAGCAGTTTAGAGGGATTAACTTACGAGCAGTACTTC.

Here the CDR3 DNA reads TGTGCCAGCAGTCCGCCCACGGGACAGGGGGTAGACGAGCAGTACTTC. This sequence encodes CASSPPTGQGVDEQYF. The J gene is TRBJ2-7, the V gene TRBV7-9; 11 positions agree with TRBD1. The ends lost 6 bases at V and 5 bases at J; junction bases unmatched: 12. The germline V gene has CDR1 SEHNR and CDR2 FQNEAQ (reference sequence). This CDR3 has 16 residues. The full variable domain, completed using reference TRBV7-9 and TRBJ2-7, is DTGVSQNPRHKITKRGQNVTFRCDPISEHNRLYWYRQTLGQGPEFLTYFQNEAQLEKSRLLSDRFSAERPKGSFSTLEIQRTEQGDSAMYLCASSPPTGQGVDEQYFGPGTRLTVT.

This clonotype was detected many times. V gene TRBV20-1 combines with J gene TRBJ1-5; D may be TRBD1 (6 bases). V lost 6 bases, J lost 0 bases, and 27 bases lay in between. The CDR3 runs 19 residues. Germline values: CDR1 DFQATT, CDR2 SNEGSKA (reference sequence). DNA for the CDR3: TGCAGTGCGCGAGGTACCTTCAGGGGAGGTCGGGGTAGCAATCAGCCCCAGCATTTT. This encodes CSARGTFRGGRGSNQPQHF.

This clonotype appeared many times. The genes are TRBV3-1 and TRBJ2-6; D call uncertain. Trimming removed 5 bases at V and 4 bases at J, with 6 bases between. The germline gives CDR1 LGHDT, CDR2 YNNKEL (reference sequence). This CDR3 comprises 13 residues. CDR3 residues: CASSWTGANVLTF. The DNA of the CDR3 is TGTGCCAGCAGCTGGACCGGGGCCAACGTCCTGACTTTC.

This clonotype was counted ten times or more. The chain's CDR3 is CASIEQTGELFF. The DNA for the CDR3 is TGCGCCAGCATAGAGCAGACCGGGGAGCTGTTTTTT. V and J are TRBV5-1 and TRBJ2-2; D not resolved. CDR3 length: 12 amino acids. Per the germline V gene, CDR1 is SGHRS and CDR2 is YFSETQ. Trimming left V 6 bases short and J 5 bases short, with 8 bases between. Variable domain in full (rest from reference TRBV5-1 and TRBJ2-2): KAGVTQTPRYLIKTRGQQVTLSCSPISGHRSVSWYQQTPGQGLQFLFEYFSETQRNKGNFPGRFSGRQFSNSRSEMNVSTLELGDSALYLCASIEQTGELFFGEGSRLTVL.

Concerning this clonotype: This may arise from a read error, as a much more abundant clone is one base away. The gene calls are TRBV14 and TRBJ2-2; D unclear. V gave up 7 bases and J gave up 1 base, with 10 bases separating them. CDR1 SGHDN and CDR2 FVKESK come from the germline V gene. CDR3 length: 14 amino acids. The CDR3 protein is CASIPSRNTGELFF. For the CDR3, the DNA is TGTGCCAGCATCCCGTCACGGAACACCGGGGAGCTGTTTTTT.

This clonotype was recorded many times. The chain couples TRBV7-3 to TRBJ2-1, with D unresolved. CDR1 is SGHTA, CDR2 FQGTGA, per germline. V dropped 5 bases and J dropped 4 bases, with 9 bases sitting between them. This CDR3 is 13 amino acids long. This CDR3 reads CASSPGPYNEQFF. The CDR3 bases are TGTGCCAGCAGCCCAGGCCCTTACAATGAGCAGTTCTTC.

Concerning this clonotype itself: This sequence may be a read error, since a much larger clone differs from it by one base. V and J are TRBV10-1 and TRBJ2-5, with a possible D match to TRBD2 (5 bases). Per germline, CDR1 WNHNN and CDR2 SYGVQD (reference sequence). This CDR3 contains 14 residues. The CDR3 sequence is CAGSELTGQETQYF. DNA for the CDR3: TGCGCCGGCAGTGAGCTGACGGGACAAGAGACCCAGTACTTC.

In this sample, this clonotype turned up many times. The rearrangement joins TRBV7-6 to TRBJ2-1; TRBD2 is a possible D gene (7 bases). Trimming shortened V by 7 bases and J by 8 bases, and 18 bases separated the two germline ends. Germline values: CDR1 SGHVS, CDR2 FNYEAQ. The CDR3 contains 14 residues. CDR3 region: CASTLYGGAHEQFF. For the CDR3, the DNA is TGTGCCAGCACCCTTTATGGGGGGGCCCATGAGCAGTTCTTC.

This clonotype came up many times. The V and J genes are TRBV27 and TRBJ2-1; 15 bases line up with TRBD2. Germline loops: CDR1 MNHEY, CDR2 SMNVEV (reference sequence). The CDR3 covers 16 residues. J lost 3 bases, V lost 7 bases, and 4 bases had no gene match. The CDR3 here is CASNPGLAGGYNEQFF. As DNA, the CDR3 is TGTGCCAGCAACCCGGGACTAGCGGGAGGCTACAATGAGCAGTTCTTC.

The rearrangement joins TRBV3-1 to TRBJ1-3; maybe TRBD1 (5 bases). The germline V gene has CDR1 LGHDT and CDR2 YNNKEL (reference sequence). The V end lost 3 bases, the J end lost 0 bases, and 15 bases lay between the germline ends. The CDR3 has 17 residues. The CDR3 here is CASSHSSGRTSGNTIYF. CDR3 in DNA: TGTGCCAGCAGCCATTCTTCGGGACGGACCTCTGGAAACACCATATATTTT.

This clonotype was recorded many times. The rearrangement links TRBV3-1 to TRBJ2-7, with 8 bases fitting TRBD1. The V gene end was trimmed by 5 bases and the J gene end by 6 bases; junction bases not matched to a gene: 6. Germline CDR1 is LGHDT and CDR2 is YNNKEL (reference sequence). CDR3 size: 13 residues. CDR3 protein: CASSDRTGLEQYF. In DNA form, the CDR3 reads TGTGCCAGCAGCGATAGGACAGGGCTCGAGCAGTACTTC.

This chain uses TRBV7-2 with TRBJ2-7; no clear D gene. V was clipped by 6 bases and J by 3 bases, with 9 bases between them. Germline assignment: CDR1 SGHTA and CDR2 FQGNSA. The CDR3 extends over 12 amino acids. Here the CDR3 reads CASRHHGYEQYF. The CDR3 DNA reads as TGTGCCAGCAGACATCATGGCTACGAGCAGTACTTC.

This clonotype came up many times. The chain links TRBV29-1 to TRBJ1-1; tentative D call: TRBD1 (6 bases). The CDR3 totals 14 residues. Trimming stripped 5 bases from V and 1 base from J, with 14 bases between. Germline V gene sequence: CDR1 SQVTM, CDR2 ANQGSEA. CDR3 sequence (DNA): TGCAGCGTTCCCAGGGGCTCGGGGAACACTGAAGCTTTCTTT. This encodes CSVPRGSGNTEAFF.

This clonotype was observed many times. The V call is TRBV6-5, the J call TRBJ1-2; 7 bases line up with TRBD1. Germline trimming cut 5 bases from V and 8 bases from J; bases unmatched to any gene: 8. Germline-derived CDR1 and CDR2 are MNHEY and SVGAGI. The CDR3 is 13 amino acids. This CDR3 is CASSQGQESGYTF. The CDR3 DNA reads TGTGCCAGCAGTCAAGGACAGGAATCGGGCTACACCTTC.